By frequency in the sample, the clone carrying this TCR gamma chain is large. TCRdb re-called the reads using CATT. The sample has about a thousand gamma-chain clones; 44% are singletons. This entry is derived from a study of gamma-delta chains in newborns, infants, children. CDR1 and CDR2 from the germline V gene are EGSTGY and YDSYTSSV. CDR3 length: 14 amino acids. The trim removed 5 bases at V and 1 base at J, leaving 8 bases unmatched. Sample: blood. The sequence derives from a child who was a newborn, infant or young child, either healthy, febrile or measles-vaccinated (not recorded which). This rearrangement joins TRGV4 to TRGJ1 or TRGJ2. TCRdb lists no J gene, so it was determined here by aligning the DNA to germline. CDR3 amino acids: CATWVLRNYYKKLF. In nucleotides, the CDR3 is TGTGCCACCTGGGTCCTACGCAATTATTATAAGAAACTCTTT.